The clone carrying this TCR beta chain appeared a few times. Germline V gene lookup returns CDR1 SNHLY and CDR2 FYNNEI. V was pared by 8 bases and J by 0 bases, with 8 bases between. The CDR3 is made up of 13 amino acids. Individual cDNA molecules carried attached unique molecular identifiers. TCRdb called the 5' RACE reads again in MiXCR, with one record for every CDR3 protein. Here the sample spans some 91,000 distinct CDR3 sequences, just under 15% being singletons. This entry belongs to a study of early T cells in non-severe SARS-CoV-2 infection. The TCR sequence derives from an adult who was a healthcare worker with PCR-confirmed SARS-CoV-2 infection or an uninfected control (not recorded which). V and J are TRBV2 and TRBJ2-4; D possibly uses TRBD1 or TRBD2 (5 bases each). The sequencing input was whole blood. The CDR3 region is CASRGLAKNIQYF. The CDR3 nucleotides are TGTGCCAGCCGGGGCCTAGCCAAAAACATTCAGTACTTC. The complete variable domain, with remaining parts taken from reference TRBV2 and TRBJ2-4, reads EPEVTQTPSHQVTQMGQEVILRCVPISNHLYFYWYRQILGQKVEFLVSFYNNEISEKSEIFDDQFSVERPDGSNFTLKIRSTKLEDSAMYFCASRGLAKNIQYFGAGTRLSVL.